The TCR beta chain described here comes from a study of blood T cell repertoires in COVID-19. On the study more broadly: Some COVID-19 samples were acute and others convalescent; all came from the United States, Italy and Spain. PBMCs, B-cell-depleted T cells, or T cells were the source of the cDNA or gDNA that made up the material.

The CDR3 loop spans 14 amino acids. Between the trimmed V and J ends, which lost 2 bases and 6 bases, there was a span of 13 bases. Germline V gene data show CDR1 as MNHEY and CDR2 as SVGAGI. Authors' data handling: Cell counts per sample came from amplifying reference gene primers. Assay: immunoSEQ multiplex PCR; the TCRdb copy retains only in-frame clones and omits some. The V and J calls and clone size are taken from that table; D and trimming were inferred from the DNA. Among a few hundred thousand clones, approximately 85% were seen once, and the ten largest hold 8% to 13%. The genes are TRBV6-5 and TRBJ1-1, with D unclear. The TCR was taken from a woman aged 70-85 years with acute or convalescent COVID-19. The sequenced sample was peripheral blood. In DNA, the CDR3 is TGTGCCAGCAGTTACGGGCAGCTGAAGGCTGAAGCTTTCTTT. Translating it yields CASSYGQLKAEAFF.